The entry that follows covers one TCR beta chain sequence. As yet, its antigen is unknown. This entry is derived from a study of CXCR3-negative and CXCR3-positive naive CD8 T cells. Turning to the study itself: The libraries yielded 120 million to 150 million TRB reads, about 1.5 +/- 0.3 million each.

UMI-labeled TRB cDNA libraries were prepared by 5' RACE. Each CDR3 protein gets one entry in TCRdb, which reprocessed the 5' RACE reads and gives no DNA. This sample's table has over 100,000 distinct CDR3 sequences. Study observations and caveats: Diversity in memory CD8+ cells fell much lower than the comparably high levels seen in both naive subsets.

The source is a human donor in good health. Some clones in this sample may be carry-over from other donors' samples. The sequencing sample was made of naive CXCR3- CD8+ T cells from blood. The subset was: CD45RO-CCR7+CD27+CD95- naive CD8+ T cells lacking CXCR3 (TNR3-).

CDR3 in amino acids: CSVVQDSTDTQYF. The chain has TRBV29-1 and TRBJ2-3. This CDR3 comprises 13 residues. CDR1 and CDR2 from the germline V gene are SQVTM and ANQGSEA.